This T cell receptor beta chain was captured in a study of identical twins. V dropped 0 bases and J dropped 4; count of bases not matched to a gene: 0. The germline CDR1 and CDR2 sequences are MNHEY and SVGAGI. The CDR3 length is 14 residues. TCRdb passed the 5' RACE reads through MiXCR, listing each CDR3 protein once. The data show more than 1.5 million distinct CDR3 sequences, about 30% seen once. This clonotype was seen ten or more times. The rearrangement uses TRBV6-5 and TRBJ2-7; 10 nucleotides agree with TRBD2. The origin of this receptor is a newborn girl in good health. The sequencing sample was made of cord blood. The chain's CDR3 is CASSYSTSGYEQYF. The CDR3 DNA is TGTGCCAGCAGTTACTCGACTAGCGGGTACGAGCAGTACTTC.